This paragraph reports one TCR beta chain. The clone's antigen remains unknown. The record has no base qualities; no much larger clone is one base away. The library was produced with the immunoSEQ multiplex PCR assay. A mixture of 60 forward primers for TCR Vbeta segments and 13 reverse primers for TCR Jbeta segments was used in the multiplex PCR. A multiplex PCR assay on genomic DNA amplified the CDR3 region of rearranged TCR beta genes. The amplified TCR beta libraries were sequenced on the Illumina HiSeq System as 87-base-pair reads. The original pipeline was this. A later analysis tallied 80 million to 95 million unique TCR beta chains across the 700 or so repertoires, and 10 million to 11 million of those chains were shared by two or more donors. Raw reads were error-corrected and collapsed into unique sequences by a nearest-neighbor algorithm in which closely related sequences were merged to remove PCR and sequencing errors. Alignment of CDR3 sequences to IMGT reference sequences was used to assign V, D and J gene segments. For a sequence to be retained, at least a six-nucleotide match to both a V gene segment and a J gene segment was required. A rearrangement counted as productive if the CDR3 had no stop codons and remained in frame with V and J, and every other rearrangement counted as non-productive. CDR3 was defined according to IMGT convention as the region running from the second conserved V-encoded cysteine to the conserved J-encoded phenylalanine. In an earlier analysis of around 640 of the donors, sequences lacking an unambiguous match to a single V gene segment were excluded. An earlier analysis of 450 to 650 of the donors called V segments functional above 56.7% productive rearrangements and segregating when the between-donor standard deviation exceeded 5%. A statistical classification framework was developed to diagnose cytomegalovirus status using the catalog of TCR beta chain sequences. A later analysis assigned V and J genes by comparing TCR nucleotide sequences with IMGT/GENE-DB human TR gene sequences. In a later analysis, CDR3 sequences and most-parsimonious VDJ recombination scenarios were assigned using the TCRdist pipeline. A later analysis defined each TCR beta chain by its CDR3 amino acid sequence plus V-gene family, and excluded reads lacking a unique V-gene family. To address suspected cross-contamination and a sequencing artifact, a later analysis removed a few hundred highly shared, low-generation-probability nucleotide sequences. A later analysis calculated a clonal expansion index for each public chain from normalized within-repertoire ranks of inferred template counts. A later analysis computed generation probabilities with a VDJ recombination model fitted to out-of-frame rearrangements, and checked the results against IGoR. Hypergeometric tests were used in a later analysis to score TCR-TCR, TCR-HLA and TCR-CMV co-occurrence, with a repertoire-size bias correction applied to the TCR pairs. In a later analysis, false discovery rates were estimated by permuting HLA or CMV assignments 20 times. In a later analysis, co-occurring TCRs were grouped with DBSCAN, and TCRdist sequence similarity was added when clustering was performed within HLA-allele-positive subsets. Co-occurrence clustering excluded repertoires with fewer than 30,000 or more than 120,000 public chains, plus five with anomalous nucleotide sharing. This immuneACCESS table, as held by TCRdb, lists in-frame sequences with V and J called but not all clones. Of the missing ones, under half trace to an unresolved V gene in checked studies; the others have no known cause. V and J calls and clone size are those listed in that table; D and trimming were worked out from the DNA. A total of roughly 230,000 clones appear in this sample, approximately 85% of them only once. The ten top clones hold approximately 0.24% of the sample.

The data are from a study of cytomegalovirus exposure and HLA in healthy donors (dated by TCRdb to about 2017). For context, the study as a whole: According to an earlier analysis of around 600 of the donors, some 170 million T cells yielded 90 million to 130 million unique TCR beta sequences and 276 Gb of sequence data. Roughly 320 gigabases of sequencing data and around 85 million unique TCR sequences made up an early release that covered 500 to 650 HLA-typed donors. Of the 398 genotyped donors, approximately 83% fell in the genetic ancestry cluster associated with self-reported Caucasian donors. The study aimed to test whether cataloging public T cell receptors could reveal signatures of past pathogen exposure. Using immunosequencing, the study profiled T cell repertoires from 500 to 800 subjects and related those repertoires to cytomegalovirus serostatus. In addition to the first cohort of approximately 670 subjects, a separate validation cohort of approximately 110 different subjects was used. To predict cytomegalovirus infection status, the study combined high-throughput TCR immunosequencing, statistical association of individual TCRs with disease status, and machine learning. A later analysis re-examined previously published TCR beta repertoires from just over 650 donors and added high-resolution HLA genotyping to investigate patterns of TCR occurrence. Rather than using new phenotypic data, the later analysis identified candidate immune exposures from TCR beta sequences and from how often those sequences occurred across donors. In an earlier analysis of roughly 600 of the donors, high-throughput TCR beta sequencing was used to judge whether each TCR beta V gene segment behaved as functional or pseudogenic. Donor age, sex, ethnicity and CMV serostatus were compiled alongside the repertoire data. A later genetic analysis used genome-wide SNP genotypes for about 55% of the 666 donors, treating that subset as a discovery cohort. Every discovery cohort repertoire had been produced on one sequencing platform. HLA typing included class I and class II loci at four-digit resolution. Typing coverage varied by locus: roughly 620-630 donors for A, B, C, DRB1 and DQB1; approximately 520 for DQA1; approximately 610 for DPA1; about 450 for DPB1. Four or five DR-DQ haplotypes were handled as single units for association and clustering because linkage in the cohort was strong. Among approximately 370 genotyped donors of the cohort, an average of roughly 230,000 unique TCR beta nucleotide sequences was sequenced per donor, of which about 19% were non-productive. Results the study describes overall, beyond this receptor: A cluster of highly shared sequence variants was judged likely to represent a technical artifact of the sequencing pipeline. Most TCR sequences were seen in very few donors, while some public TCRs were found in many individuals. In a later analysis, HLA-associated TCR beta chains were found to be more clonally expanded and to have lower generation probabilities than equally common non-associated chains. A total of 150 or so TCR beta chains were listed by the study as associated with cytomegalovirus. In both the original and validation cohorts, the classifier was reported to diagnose cytomegalovirus status with high specificity and sensitivity. An earlier analysis of some 590 of the donors showed that most TCR beta V segments appeared in productive rearrangements either about 87% or about 30% of the time, which broadly matched IMGT annotations. In a later analysis, most CMV-associated TCR beta chains were found to appear HLA-restricted, with HLA associations seemingly driven largely by CMV exposure. Linkage disequilibrium might explain the correlated functional status among segregating V segments, but an unknown experimental factor could not be excluded. HLA typing was unavailable for some donors at each locus, so association tests used only the typed subset. In a later analysis, TCR association rates were found to vary across HLA loci, with the most associated TCRs seen for DRB1 alleles and the fewest for HLA-C alleles. CMV serostatus was the only immune exposure information available for the cohort. Strong co-occurrence of HLA alleles, especially DR and DQ, made assigning TCR associations to individual alleles difficult. The earlier analysis of almost 600 of the donors excluded seventeen rarely observed V segments, including chromosome 9 orphons, because counts were too low. According to a later genetic analysis, donors in an Asian-associated ancestry cluster had fewer N-insertions in productive TCRs than the roughly 660-donor mean. A few of the identified cytomegalovirus-associated TCR beta chains were confirmed in vitro to be specific for cytomegalovirus antigens. In a later genetic analysis, a missense DCLRE1C variant was associated with V-gene and J-gene trimming of TCR beta chains, and the association was replicated in an independent cohort. Sequencing depth was assumed to be roughly uniform across donors in the presence/absence analyses, though that assumption may not hold. A further reported finding was that TCR beta sequences accurately predicted the HLA-A and HLA-B alleles for most subjects in the first cohort. In this cohort, only TCR beta chains were sequenced, and detectable features were limited by the absence of alpha or paired-chain data. At a false discovery rate of 0.05, a later analysis linked about 17,000 TCR beta sequences to specific HLA alleles. In a later analysis, several top co-occurrence clusters were reported to appear linked to parvovirus B19, influenza, CMV and Epstein-Barr virus. Some IMGT-functional V segments, including TRBV6-2 and TRBV6-3, could not be distinguished by the 87-base-pair reads and were therefore excluded. The authors suggested that the approach could potentially be generalized to other disease states and immunological phenotypes.

In total, approximately 700 healthy bone marrow donors made up the cohort. All cohort members were sampled while nominally healthy, although unrecorded immune exposures were likely present. The donor was CMV seronegative and was included in the group of approximately 350 seronegative cohort members. Each donor provided a peripheral blood sample, and peripheral blood mononuclear cells were used for TCR beta sequencing. The Qiagen DNeasy Blood Extraction Kit was used to extract genomic DNA from the blood cell samples. CDR1 and CDR2 are read off the germline V gene (reference sequence) as SEHNR and FQNEAQ. V and J are truncated by 2 bases and 1 base respectively, leaving an intervening sequence of 15 bases. The CDR3 has 16 amino acids, counting the end cysteine and phenylalanine. CDR3 DNA is the only sequence kept; it has 48 bases, read in frame from the first base.

The material sequenced was PBMCs. The sequence came from a girl aged 2-10 years in good health and CMV-seronegative. This sequence uses TRBV7-9 and TRBJ2-7; matching of 6 bases hints at TRBD2 as the D gene. The nucleotide sequence is TGTGCCAGCAGCTTATATGGGCTAGCGCTTTCCTACGAGCAGTACTTC. Its protein product is CASSLYGLALSYEQYF.